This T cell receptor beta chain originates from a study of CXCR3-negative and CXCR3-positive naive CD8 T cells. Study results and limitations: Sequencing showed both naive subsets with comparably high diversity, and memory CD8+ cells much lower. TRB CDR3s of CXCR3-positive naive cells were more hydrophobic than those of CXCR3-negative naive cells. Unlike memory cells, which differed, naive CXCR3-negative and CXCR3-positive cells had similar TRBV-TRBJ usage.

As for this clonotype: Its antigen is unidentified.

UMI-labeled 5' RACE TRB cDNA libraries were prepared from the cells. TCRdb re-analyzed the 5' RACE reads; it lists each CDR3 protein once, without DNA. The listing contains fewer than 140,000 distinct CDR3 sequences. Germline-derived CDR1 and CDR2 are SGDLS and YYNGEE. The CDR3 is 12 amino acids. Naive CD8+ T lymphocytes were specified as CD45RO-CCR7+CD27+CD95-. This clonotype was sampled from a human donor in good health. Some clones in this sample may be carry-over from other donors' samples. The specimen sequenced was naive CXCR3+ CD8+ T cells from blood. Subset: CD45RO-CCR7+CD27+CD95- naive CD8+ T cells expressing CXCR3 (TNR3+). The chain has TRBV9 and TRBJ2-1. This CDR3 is CASSGSDNEQFF. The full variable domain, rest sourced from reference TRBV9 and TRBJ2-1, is DSGVTQTPKHLITATGQRVTLRCSPRSGDLSVYWYQQSLDQGLQFLIQYYNGEERAKGNILERFSAQQFPDLHSELNLSSLELGDSALYFCASSGSDNEQFFGPGTRLTVL.